Below, one TCR beta chain is given with its context. Its cognate antigen is unknown. The CDR3 is made up of 15 amino acids. Trimming removed 2 bases from V and 0 bases from J, with 10 bases in between. This sample is part of a study of response to subunit inactivated influenza vaccine. Findings and caveats of the study: Few additional T cells are recruited per seasonal influenza vaccination, authors suggested.

TCRdb reprocessed the RT-PCR reads via MiXCR and lists one record per CDR3 protein. This repertoire shows 600,000 to 850,000 distinct CDR3 sequences, around 15% found once; its top ten account for about 7.6%. This rearrangement joins TRBV12-3 or TRBV12-4 to TRBJ1-1, with a tentative D call TRBD1 (6 bases). The sample in question was PBMCs from blood, obtained 14 days before vaccination. The sequence was obtained from a man aged 50 or older who received an inactivated influenza vaccine. The CDR3 DNA sequence: TGTGCCAGCAGTTTACCAGGGGAGCTGAACACTGAAGCTTTCTTT. Protein product: CASSLPGELNTEAFF.